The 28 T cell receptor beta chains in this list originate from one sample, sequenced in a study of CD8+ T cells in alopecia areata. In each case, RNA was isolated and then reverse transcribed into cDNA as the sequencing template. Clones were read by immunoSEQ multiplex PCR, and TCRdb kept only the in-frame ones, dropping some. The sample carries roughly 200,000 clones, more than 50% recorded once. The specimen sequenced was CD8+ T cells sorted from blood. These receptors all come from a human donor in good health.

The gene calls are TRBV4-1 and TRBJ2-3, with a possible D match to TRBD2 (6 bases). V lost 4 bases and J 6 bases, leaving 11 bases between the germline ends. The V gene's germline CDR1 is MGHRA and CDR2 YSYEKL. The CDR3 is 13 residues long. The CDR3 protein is CASSLGLQDTQYF. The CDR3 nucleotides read TGCGCCAGCAGCCTGGGACTTCAGGATACGCAGTATTTT.

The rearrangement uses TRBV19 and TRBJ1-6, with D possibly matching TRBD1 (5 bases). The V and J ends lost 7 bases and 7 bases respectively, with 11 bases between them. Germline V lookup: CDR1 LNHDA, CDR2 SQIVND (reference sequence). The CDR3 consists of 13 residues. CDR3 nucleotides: TGTGCCAGTACCCTAGGGGAAAATTCACCCCTCCACTTT. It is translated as CASTLGENSPLHF.

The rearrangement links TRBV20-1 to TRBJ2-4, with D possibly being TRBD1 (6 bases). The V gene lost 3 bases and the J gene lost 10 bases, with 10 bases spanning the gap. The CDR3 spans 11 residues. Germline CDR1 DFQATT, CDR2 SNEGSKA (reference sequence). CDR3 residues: CSARDSYIQYF. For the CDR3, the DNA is TGCAGTGCTAGGGACAGTTATATTCAGTACTTC.

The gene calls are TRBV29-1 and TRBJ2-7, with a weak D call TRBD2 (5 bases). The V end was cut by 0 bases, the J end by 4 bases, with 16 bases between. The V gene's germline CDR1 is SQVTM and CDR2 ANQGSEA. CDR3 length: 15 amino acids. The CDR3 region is CSVEDRGLAGYEQYF. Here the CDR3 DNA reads TGCAGCGTTGAAGATCGCGGGCTAGCAGGATACGAGCAGTACTTC.

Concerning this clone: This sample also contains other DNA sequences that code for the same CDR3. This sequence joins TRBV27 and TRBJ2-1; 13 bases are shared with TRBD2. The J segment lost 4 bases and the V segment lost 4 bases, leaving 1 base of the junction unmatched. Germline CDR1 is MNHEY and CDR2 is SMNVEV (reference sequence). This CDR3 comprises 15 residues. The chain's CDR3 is CASSSGLAGYNEQFF. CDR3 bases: TGTGCCAGCAGTTCGGGACTAGCGGGGTACAATGAGCAGTTCTTC.

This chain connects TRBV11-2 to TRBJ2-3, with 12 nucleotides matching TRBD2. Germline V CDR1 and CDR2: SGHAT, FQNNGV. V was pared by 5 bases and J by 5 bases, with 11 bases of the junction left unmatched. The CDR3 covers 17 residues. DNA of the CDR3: TGTGCCAGCAGCGACACCCTTACTAGCGGGGGGATAGATACGCAGTATTTT. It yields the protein CASSDTLTSGGIDTQYF.

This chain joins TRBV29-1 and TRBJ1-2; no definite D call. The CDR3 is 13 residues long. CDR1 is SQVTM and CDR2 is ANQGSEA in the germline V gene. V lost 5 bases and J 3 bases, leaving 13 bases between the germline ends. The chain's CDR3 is CSVSGEEDYGYTF. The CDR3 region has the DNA TGCAGCGTTAGTGGAGAGGAGGACTATGGCTACACCTTC.

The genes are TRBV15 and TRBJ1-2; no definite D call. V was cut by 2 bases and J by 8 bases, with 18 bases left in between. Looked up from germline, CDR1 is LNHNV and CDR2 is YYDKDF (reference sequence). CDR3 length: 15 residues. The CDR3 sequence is CATSRPLHEGKGYTF. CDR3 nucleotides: TGTGCCACCAGCAGACCTCTACACGAAGGTAAAGGCTACACCTTC.

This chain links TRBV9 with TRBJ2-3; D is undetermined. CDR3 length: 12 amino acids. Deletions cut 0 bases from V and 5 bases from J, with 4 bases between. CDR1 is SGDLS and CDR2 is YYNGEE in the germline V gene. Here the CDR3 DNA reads TGTGCCAGCAGCGTAGAAGAAGATACGCAGTATTTT. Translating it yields CASSVEEDTQYF.

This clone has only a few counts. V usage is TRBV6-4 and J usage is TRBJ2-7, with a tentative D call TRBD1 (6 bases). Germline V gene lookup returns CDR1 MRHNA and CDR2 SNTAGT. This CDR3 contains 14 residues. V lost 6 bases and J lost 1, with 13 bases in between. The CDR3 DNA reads TGTGCCAGCAGAAAGGGACAACAGTCCTACGAGCAGTACTTC. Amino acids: CASRKGQQSYEQYF.

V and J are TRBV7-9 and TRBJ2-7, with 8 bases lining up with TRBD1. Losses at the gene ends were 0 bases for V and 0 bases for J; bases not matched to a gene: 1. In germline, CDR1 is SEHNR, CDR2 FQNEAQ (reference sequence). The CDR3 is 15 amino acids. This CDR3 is CASSLAGQASYEQYF. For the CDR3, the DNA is TGTGCCAGCAGCTTAGCGGGACAGGCCTCCTACGAGCAGTACTTC.

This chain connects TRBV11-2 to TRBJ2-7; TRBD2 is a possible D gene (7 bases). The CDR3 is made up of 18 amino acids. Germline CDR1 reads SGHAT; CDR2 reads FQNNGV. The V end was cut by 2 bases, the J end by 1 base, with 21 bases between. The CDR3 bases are TGTGCCAGCAGCTTATTTGATCGGGGGGCTAGCTGGTCCTACGAGCAGTACTTC. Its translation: CASSLFDRGASWSYEQYF.

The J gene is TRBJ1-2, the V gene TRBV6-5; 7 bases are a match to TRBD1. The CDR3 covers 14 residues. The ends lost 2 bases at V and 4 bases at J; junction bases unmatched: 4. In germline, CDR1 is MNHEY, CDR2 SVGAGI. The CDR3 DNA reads TGTGCCAGCAGTTACGGGGGACAGATCTATGGCTACACCTTC. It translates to CASSYGGQIYGYTF.

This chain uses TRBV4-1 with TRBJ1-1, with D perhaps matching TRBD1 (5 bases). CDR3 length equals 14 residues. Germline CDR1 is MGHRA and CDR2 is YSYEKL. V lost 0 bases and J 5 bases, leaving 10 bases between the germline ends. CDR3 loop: CASSQDLGATEAFF. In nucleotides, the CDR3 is TGCGCCAGCAGCCAAGATTTAGGGGCGACTGAAGCTTTCTTT.

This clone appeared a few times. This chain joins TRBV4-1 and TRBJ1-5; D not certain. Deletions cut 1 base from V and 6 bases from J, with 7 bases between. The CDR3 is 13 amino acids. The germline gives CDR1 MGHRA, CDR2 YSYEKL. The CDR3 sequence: CASSQVGSQPQHF. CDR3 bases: TGCGCCAGCAGCCAAGTAGGAAGTCAGCCCCAGCATTTT.

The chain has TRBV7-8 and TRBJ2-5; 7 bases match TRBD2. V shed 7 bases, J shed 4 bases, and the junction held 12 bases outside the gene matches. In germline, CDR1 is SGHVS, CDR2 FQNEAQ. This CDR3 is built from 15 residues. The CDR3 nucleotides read TGTGCCAGCACCACCTGGGGGGGGGTAGGAGAGACCCAGTACTTC. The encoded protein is CASTTWGGVGETQYF.

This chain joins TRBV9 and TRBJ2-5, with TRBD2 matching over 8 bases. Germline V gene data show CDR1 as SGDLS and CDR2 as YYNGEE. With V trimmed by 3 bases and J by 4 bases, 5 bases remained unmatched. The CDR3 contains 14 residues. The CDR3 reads CASSASGLGETQYF. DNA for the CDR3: TGTGCCAGCAGCGCATCGGGACTAGGAGAGACCCAGTACTTC.

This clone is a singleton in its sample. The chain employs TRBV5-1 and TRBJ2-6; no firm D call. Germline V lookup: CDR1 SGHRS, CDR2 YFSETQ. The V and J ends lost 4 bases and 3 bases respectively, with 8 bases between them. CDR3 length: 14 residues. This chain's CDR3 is CASSPPFGANVLTF. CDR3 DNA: TGCGCCAGCAGCCCTCCTTTTGGGGCCAACGTCCTGACTTTC.

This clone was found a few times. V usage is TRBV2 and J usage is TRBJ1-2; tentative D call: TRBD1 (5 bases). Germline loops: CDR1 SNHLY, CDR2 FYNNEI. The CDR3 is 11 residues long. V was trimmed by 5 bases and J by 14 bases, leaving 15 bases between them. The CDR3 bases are TGTGCCAGCAGTATAGACCGGGGCTGGACCTTC. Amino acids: CASSIDRGWTF.

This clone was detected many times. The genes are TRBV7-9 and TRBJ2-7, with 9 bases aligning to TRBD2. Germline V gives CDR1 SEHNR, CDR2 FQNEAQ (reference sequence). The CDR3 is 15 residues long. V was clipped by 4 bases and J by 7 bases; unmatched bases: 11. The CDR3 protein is CASSCASGAVWEQYF. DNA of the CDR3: TGTGCCAGCAGCTGTGCTAGCGGGGCTGTTTGGGAGCAGTACTTC.

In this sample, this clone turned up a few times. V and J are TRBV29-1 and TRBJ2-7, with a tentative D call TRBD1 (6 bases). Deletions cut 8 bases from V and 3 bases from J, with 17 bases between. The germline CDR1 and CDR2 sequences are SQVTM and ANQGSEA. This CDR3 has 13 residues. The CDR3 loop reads CSMRTARDYEQYF. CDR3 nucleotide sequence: TGCAGCATGAGGACAGCACGCGACTACGAGCAGTACTTC.

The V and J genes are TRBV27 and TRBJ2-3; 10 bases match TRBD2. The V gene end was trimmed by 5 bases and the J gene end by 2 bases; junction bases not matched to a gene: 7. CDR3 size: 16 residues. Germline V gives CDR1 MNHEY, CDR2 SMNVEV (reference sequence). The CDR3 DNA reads TGTGCCAGCAGTCCTAAACTAGCGGGGTTCACAGATACGCAGTATTTT. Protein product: CASSPKLAGFTDTQYF.

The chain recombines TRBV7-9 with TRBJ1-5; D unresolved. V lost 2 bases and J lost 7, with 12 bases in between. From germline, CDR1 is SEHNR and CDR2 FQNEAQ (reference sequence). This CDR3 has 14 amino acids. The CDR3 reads CASSLFGFGQPQHF. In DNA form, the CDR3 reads TGTGCCAGCAGCTTATTTGGCTTTGGGCAGCCCCAGCATTTT.

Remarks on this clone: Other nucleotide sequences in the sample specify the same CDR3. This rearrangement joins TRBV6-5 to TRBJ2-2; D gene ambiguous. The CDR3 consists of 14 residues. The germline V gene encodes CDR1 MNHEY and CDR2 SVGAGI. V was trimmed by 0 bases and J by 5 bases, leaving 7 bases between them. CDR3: CASSYSGVTGELFF. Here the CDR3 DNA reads TGTGCCAGCAGTTACTCAGGCGTGACCGGGGAGCTGTTTTTT.

Written as DNA, the CDR3 is TGTGCCACCAGCGGAAGGACAGGGGGCGACTATGGCTACACCTTC. Amino acid sequence: CATSGRTGGDYGYTF. J is TRBJ1-2 and V is TRBV15; 11 bases match TRBD1. This CDR3 is 15 amino acids long. V lost 5 bases to trimming and J lost 3 bases; unmatched junction nucleotides: 5. The germline gives CDR1 LNHNV, CDR2 YYDKDF (reference sequence).

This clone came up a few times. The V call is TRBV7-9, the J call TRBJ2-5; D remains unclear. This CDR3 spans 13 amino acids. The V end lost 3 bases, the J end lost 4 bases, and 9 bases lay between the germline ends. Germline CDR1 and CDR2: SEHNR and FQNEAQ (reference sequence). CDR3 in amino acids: CASSFRVGETQYF. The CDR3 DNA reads TGTGCCAGCAGCTTCCGAGTGGGAGAGACCCAGTACTTC. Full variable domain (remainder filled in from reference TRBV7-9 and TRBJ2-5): DTGVSQNPRHKITKRGQNVTFRCDPISEHNRLYWYRQTLGQGPEFLTYFQNEAQLEKSRLLSDRFSAERPKGSFSTLEIQRTEQGDSAMYLCASSFRVGETQYFGPGTRLLVL.

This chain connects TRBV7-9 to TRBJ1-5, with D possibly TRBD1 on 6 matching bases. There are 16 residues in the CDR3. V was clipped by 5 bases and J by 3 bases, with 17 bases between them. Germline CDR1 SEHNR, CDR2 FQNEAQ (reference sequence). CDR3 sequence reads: CASSPHRDVDNQPQHF. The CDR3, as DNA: TGTGCCAGCAGCCCGCACAGGGATGTCGACAATCAGCCCCAGCATTTT. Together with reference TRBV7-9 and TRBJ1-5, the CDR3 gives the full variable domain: DTGVSQNPRHKITKRGQNVTFRCDPISEHNRLYWYRQTLGQGPEFLTYFQNEAQLEKSRLLSDRFSAERPKGSFSTLEIQRTEQGDSAMYLCASSPHRDVDNQPQHFGDGTRLSIL.

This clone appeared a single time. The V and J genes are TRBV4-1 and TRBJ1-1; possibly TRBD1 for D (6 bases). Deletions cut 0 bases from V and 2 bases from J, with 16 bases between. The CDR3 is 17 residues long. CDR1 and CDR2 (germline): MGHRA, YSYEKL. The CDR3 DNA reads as TGCGCCAGCAGCCAAGAAGGGCAACAGGGAGGTAACACTGAAGCTTTCTTT. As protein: CASSQEGQQGGNTEAFF.